This is a list of T cell receptor beta chains from one sample in a study of blood T cell repertoires in COVID-19. Repertoires were generated with immunoSEQ multiplex PCR, while TCRdb's copy carries only in-frame clones and drops some. The table records hundreds of thousands of clones, more than 85% of them present only once. The source material was peripheral blood. Source of these receptors: a man aged 60-69 years with acute or convalescent COVID-19. CDR3s include the opening cysteine and the closing phenylalanine or tryptophan. Fields, in order: V gene, D gene, J gene, clone size, CDR3 DNA, CDR3 protein. A D gene is named only where the DNA matches it firmly. Not every row has a clone size; where given, it reads once, few, many or a size class.

V gene: TRBV6-4; D gene: TRBD1; J gene: TRBJ1-2; clone size: .; CDR3 DNA: TGTGCCAGCAGCCGCGGACAGGGCACGTATGGCTACACCTTC; CDR3 protein: CASSRGQGTYGYTF
V gene: TRBV4-1; D gene: TRBD2; J gene: TRBJ2-7; clone size: .; CDR3 DNA: TGCGCCAGCAGCCAAGATGTGACTAGCGGGTACGAGCAGTACTTC; CDR3 protein: CASSQDVTSGYEQYF
V gene: TRBV25-1; D gene: .; J gene: TRBJ2-5; clone size: .; CDR3 DNA: TGTGCCAGCAGTCTGACATCGTCAGAGACCCAGTACTTC; CDR3 protein: CASSLTSSETQYF
V gene: TRBV6-5; D gene: .; J gene: TRBJ2-5; clone size: .; CDR3 DNA: TGTGCCAGCAGTTACTCACACGGGGGAGAGACCCAGTACTTC; CDR3 protein: CASSYSHGGETQYF
V gene: TRBV6-5; D gene: TRBD2; J gene: TRBJ2-4; clone size: .; CDR3 DNA: TGTGCCAGCACTATACTAGCGGGGGACAAAAACATTCAGTACTTC; CDR3 protein: CASTILAGDKNIQYF
V gene: TRBV13; D gene: .; J gene: TRBJ1-6; clone size: .; CDR3 DNA: TGTGCCAGCAGCCTCCGGGGCTATAATTCACCCCTCCACTTT; CDR3 protein: CASSLRGYNSPLHF
V gene: TRBV27; D gene: TRBD2; J gene: TRBJ2-1; clone size: .; CDR3 DNA: TGTGCCATCCAGCCGACTAGCGGGCCACCCTTGTCCTACAATGAGCAGTTCTTC; CDR3 protein: CAIQPTSGPPLSYNEQFF
V gene: TRBV19; D gene: .; J gene: TRBJ2-3; clone size: .; CDR3 DNA: TGTGCCAGTAGTATCGGGTTGACTACGCAGTATTTT; CDR3 protein: CASSIGLTTQYF
V gene: TRBV27; D gene: .; J gene: TRBJ1-5; clone size: .; CDR3 DNA: TGTGCCAGCAGTCCGTACGGGGTAGTGGGCAATCAGCCCCAGCATTTT; CDR3 protein: CASSPYGVVGNQPQHF
V gene: TRBV6-5; D gene: TRBD1; J gene: TRBJ2-7; clone size: .; CDR3 DNA: TGTGCCAGCAGTAGACGTGGACAGGGTTCCTACGAGCAGTACTTC; CDR3 protein: CASSRRGQGSYEQYF
V gene: TRBV7-2; D gene: TRBD1; J gene: TRBJ1-2; clone size: .; CDR3 DNA: TGTGCCAGCAGCGCCCAGACAGGGTTATTTTCTCACTACACCTTC; CDR3 protein: CASSAQTGLFSHYTF
V gene: TRBV7-2; D gene: TRBD1; J gene: TRBJ2-2; clone size: .; CDR3 DNA: TGTGCCAGCAGCGGGACAGTTAACGGCGGGGAGCTGTTTTTT; CDR3 protein: CASSGTVNGGELFF
V gene: TRBV10-2; D gene: TRBD2; J gene: TRBJ2-3; clone size: .; CDR3 DNA: TGCGCCAGCACGCCGATGTCCCAGCGGGGGCACACAGATACGCAGTATTTT; CDR3 protein: CASTPMSQRGHTDTQYF
V gene: TRBV6-1; D gene: .; J gene: TRBJ1-1; clone size: .; CDR3 DNA: TGTGCCAGCAGTGAACTACAGGGTAGAACTGAAGCTTTCTTT; CDR3 protein: CASSELQGRTEAFF
V gene: TRBV5-1; D gene: .; J gene: TRBJ2-7; clone size: .; CDR3 DNA: TGCGCCAGCAGCCAGACAATCTCCTACGAGCAGTACTTC; CDR3 protein: CASSQTISYEQYF
V gene: TRBV9; D gene: TRBD1; J gene: TRBJ2-6; clone size: .; CDR3 DNA: TGTGCCAGCAGCGTCATCGGACAGGGGAGGGCTGGGGCCAACGTCCTGACTTTC; CDR3 protein: CASSVIGQGRAGANVLTF
V gene: TRBV7-4; D gene: .; J gene: TRBJ1-4; clone size: .; CDR3 DNA: TGTGCCAGCAGCCCTCGGCAGCCGGGAACTAATGAAAAACTGTTTTTT; CDR3 protein: CASSPRQPGTNEKLFF
V gene: TRBV7-8; D gene: TRBD2; J gene: TRBJ2-1; clone size: .; CDR3 DNA: TGTGCCAGCAGCTTAGGCGGGGGGGCCAATGAGCAGTTCTTC; CDR3 protein: CASSLGGGANEQFF
V gene: TRBV7-6; D gene: TRBD2; J gene: TRBJ2-3; clone size: .; CDR3 DNA: TGTGCCAGCAGCGGACTAGCGGGGCCCACAGATACGCAGTATTTT; CDR3 protein: CASSGLAGPTDTQYF
V gene: TRBV5-5; D gene: .; J gene: TRBJ2-2; clone size: .; CDR3 DNA: TGTGCCAGCAGCTTGGTTAGGCTAGCGAATCAGAACACCGGGGAGCTGTTTTTT; CDR3 protein: CASSLVRLANQNTGELFF
V gene: TRBV7-9; D gene: TRBD1; J gene: TRBJ1-4; clone size: .; CDR3 DNA: TGTGCCAGCAGCTTAGATGGACAGGAGGGGGAAAAACTGTTTTTT; CDR3 protein: CASSLDGQEGEKLFF
V gene: TRBV5-1; D gene: TRBD2; J gene: TRBJ2-1; clone size: .; CDR3 DNA: TGCGCCAGCAGCTTGACTAGCGGGGGAAGAAATGAGCAGTTCTTC; CDR3 protein: CASSLTSGGRNEQFF
V gene: TRBV7-9; D gene: TRBD2; J gene: TRBJ2-5; clone size: once; CDR3 DNA: TGTGCCAGCAGCTCTAGCGGGGGGGCCCGTACCCAGTACTTC; CDR3 protein: CASSSSGGARTQYF